The next 17 T cell receptor beta chains were all read from a single sample in a study of shared clonotypes between healthy human individuals. The protocol was immunoSEQ multiplex PCR, while the TCRdb copy is restricted to in-frame clones and leaves out a portion. The data show about 1 million clones, 75% seen once. The sequenced sample consisted of memory CD4+ T cells sorted from blood. The subset denotes: CD45RA-negative fraction. The receptors here all came from a young man in good health.

The chain combines TRBV4-3 with TRBJ2-3; 9 bases fit TRBD2. J gave up 7 bases and V 0 bases, and 11 bases lay outside the gene matches. Germline CDR1 LGHNA, CDR2 YSLEER. The CDR3 has 17 residues. CDR3 coding DNA: TGCGCCAGCAGCCAAGAGCAAGCTAGCGGGACTTATCATACGCAGTATTTT. Translated, it gives CASSQEQASGTYHTQYF.

On this clone itself: A single base is all that separates this from a far larger clone, so a read error is likely. This chain links TRBV5-4 with TRBJ2-7; 9 bases are shared with TRBD1. Germline CDR1 SGHNT, CDR2 YYREEE (reference sequence). J was trimmed by 3 bases and V by 4 bases; bases with no gene match: 5. CDR3 length equals 14 residues. The CDR3 sequence: CASSPGTGSYEQYF. The DNA for the CDR3 is TGTGCCAGCAGCCCCGGGACAGGGAGCTACGAGCAGTACTTC.

This clone has only a few counts. The chain joins TRBV5-5 to TRBJ2-5; 9 positions match TRBD1. J lost 5 bases, V lost 4 bases, and 6 bases had no gene match. The CDR3 has 14 amino acids. Germline V CDR1 and CDR2: SGHKS, YYEKEE (reference sequence). CDR3 DNA: TGTGCCAGCAGCCGATTGGGGACAGGGGAGACCCAGTACTTC. Translation gives CASSRLGTGETQYF.

The rearrangement uses TRBV11-3 and TRBJ2-3, with 7 bases identical to TRBD2. With 0 bases clipped from V and 6 bases from J, the junction kept 6 bases outside the gene matches. The CDR3 length is 15 residues. Germline CDR1 reads SGHNT; CDR2 reads YENEEA. The CDR3 bases are TGTGCCAGCAGCTTAGAGGCGGGAGAGGGGGATACGCAGTATTTT. Translated: CASSLEAGEGDTQYF.

This rearrangement joins TRBV6-6 to TRBJ1-2; D is ambiguous. V was shortened by 4 bases and J by 9 bases, with 3 bases between the two germline ends. The CDR3 contains 9 residues. CDR1 is MNHNY and CDR2 is SVGAGI in the germline V gene (reference sequence). Here the CDR3 reads CASSSRYTF. The CDR3 DNA reads as TGTGCCAGCAGTTCCCGCTACACCTTC.

V is TRBV28 and J is TRBJ1-2, with 8 bases fitting TRBD1. Germline lookup yields CDR1 MDHEN and CDR2 SYDVKM. The CDR3 runs 14 residues. Trimming took 6 bases from V and 6 from J; bases not matched to a gene: 9. The CDR3 nucleotides read TGTGCCAGCAGCGGGACAGGAATCAATCATGGCTACACCTTC. This gives the protein CASSGTGINHGYTF.

V is TRBV6-1 and J is TRBJ2-1, with D tentatively TRBD2 (7 bases). V lost 7 bases and J lost 8, with 15 bases in between. There are 13 residues in the CDR3. The V gene's germline CDR1 is MNHNS and CDR2 SASEGT. CDR3 residues: CASTHWGGHEQFF. CDR3 DNA: TGTGCCAGCACCCACTGGGGGGGCCATGAGCAGTTCTTC.

This chain uses TRBV19 with TRBJ1-5, with 7 bases fitting TRBD1. V gave up 7 bases and J gave up 3 bases; unmatched junction bases: 12. The CDR3 has 16 residues. Germline V lookup: CDR1 LNHDA, CDR2 SQIVND (reference sequence). Here the CDR3 reads CASTYERQGINQPQHF. The CDR3 nucleotides read TGTGCCAGTACGTACGAGCGACAGGGCATCAATCAGCCCCAGCATTTT.

A note on this clone: Within the sample, other DNA sequences also encode this same CDR3. The chain uses TRBV29-1 and TRBJ1-1; TRBD1 aligns across 8 bases. CDR1 is SQVTM and CDR2 is ANQGSEA in the germline V gene. V dropped 5 bases and J dropped 1; count of bases not matched to a gene: 3. The CDR3 runs 13 residues. CDR3 residues: CSVSDRGNTEAFF. CDR3 nucleotides: TGCAGCGTTTCCGACAGGGGGAACACTGAAGCTTTCTTT.

The rearrangement uses TRBV5-1 and TRBJ2-6, with TRBD1 matching over 10 bases. The CDR3 length is 18 residues. V lost 0 bases to trimming and J lost 2 bases; unmatched junction nucleotides: 5. The germline gives CDR1 SGHRS, CDR2 YFSETQ. CDR3 DNA: TGCGCCAGCAGCTTGGTGGGACAGGGGATTACTGGGGCCAACGTCCTGACTTTC. This sequence encodes CASSLVGQGITGANVLTF. The full variable domain, in which reference TRBV5-1 and TRBJ2-6 provide the parts outside the CDR3, is KAGVTQTPRYLIKTRGQQVTLSCSPISGHRSVSWYQQTPGQGLQFLFEYFSETQRNKGNFPGRFSGRQFSNSRSEMNVSTLELGDSALYLCASSLVGQGITGANVLTFGAGSRLTVL.

V gene TRBV7-2 combines with J gene TRBJ1-5; tentatively, D is TRBD1 (5 bases). This CDR3 spans 15 amino acids. From germline, CDR1 is SGHTA and CDR2 FQGNSA. Trimming removed 5 bases from V and 11 bases from J, with 22 bases in between. CDR3 protein: CASSPKLGGEQTQHF. The CDR3 bases are TGTGCCAGCAGCCCCAAACTTGGAGGGGAACAGACCCAGCATTTT.

The rearrangement joins TRBV6-6 to TRBJ1-1, with D perhaps matching TRBD1 (5 bases). Trimming took 6 bases from V and 3 from J, leaving 14 bases between them. This CDR3 comprises 14 residues. CDR1 and CDR2 (germline): MNHNY, SVGAGI (reference sequence). CDR3 amino acids: CASRRTEGDTEAFF. In DNA, the CDR3 is TGTGCCAGCAGAAGGACCGAAGGGGACACTGAAGCTTTCTTT.

The V and J genes are TRBV9 and TRBJ1-2, with D possibly being TRBD1 (6 bases). The CDR3 has 15 amino acids. Germline V CDR1 and CDR2: SGDLS, YYNGEE. Trimming removed 4 bases at V and 0 bases at J, with 13 bases between. The CDR3 region has the DNA TGTGCCAGCAGCCCCCGAGGGGGAGCTAACTATGGCTACACCTTC. Translated, it gives CASSPRGGANYGYTF. Looking up the rest from reference TRBV9 and TRBJ1-2 gives the full variable domain: DSGVTQTPKHLITATGQRVTLRCSPRSGDLSVYWYQQSLDQGLQFLIQYYNGEERAKGNILERFSAQQFPDLHSELNLSSLELGDSALYFCASSPRGGANYGYTFGSGTRLTVV.

The chain is built from TRBV5-6 and TRBJ2-1, with a weak D call TRBD2 (6 bases). V gave up 4 bases and J gave up 6 bases, with 14 bases separating them. The germline CDR1 and CDR2 sequences are SGHDT and YYEEEE. This CDR3 region has 14 residues. CDR3 sequence reads: CASSLGGASNEQFF. The CDR3 DNA reads TGTGCCAGCAGCCTCGGCGGGGCCTCCAATGAGCAGTTCTTC.

This clone was counted once. One base away lies a much larger clone, so this may be a sequencing read error. The chain has TRBV6-1 and TRBJ1-3; unclear D gene. The germline V gene encodes CDR1 MNHNS and CDR2 SASEGT. The CDR3 consists of 18 residues. The germline V and J ends were trimmed by 1 base and 2 bases, with 18 bases remaining between them. The CDR3 protein is CASSEDPQGPSPGNTIYF. DNA for the CDR3: TGTGCCAGCAGTGAAGATCCCCAAGGACCTAGCCCTGGAAACACCATATATTTT.

V usage is TRBV7-2 and J usage is TRBJ1-5; 9 nucleotides match TRBD1. V lost 1 base, J lost 4 bases, and 5 bases stayed unmatched. Germline CDR1 reads SGHTA; CDR2 reads FQGNSA. The length of the CDR3 is 16 residues. CDR3 coding DNA: TGTGCCAGCAGCTTAGGCGGGACAGGGAGAAATCAGCCCCAGCATTTT. Translating it yields CASSLGGTGRNQPQHF.

This sequence joins TRBV4-2 and TRBJ2-4, with 13 bases fitting TRBD2. Germline CDR1 LGHNA, CDR2 YNFKEQ. The CDR3 sequence is 19 residues long. J lost 0 bases, V lost 0 bases, and 5 bases had no gene match. The CDR3 sequence: CASSQELAGGRKAKNIQYF. Written as DNA, the CDR3 is TGTGCCAGCAGCCAAGAACTAGCGGGGGGGCGGAAAGCCAAAAACATTCAGTACTTC.